This T cell receptor (beta chain) derives from a study of neurological immune-mediated disorders. In every sequencing run, more than 190 million TCR-beta sequences were generated from 15-18 subjects. Each CDR3 protein is one row after TCRdb ran MiXCR on the 5' RACE reads. In the table there are 84,000 or so distinct CDR3 sequences, 9% to 12% of which are singletons. Ten or more counts support this clonotype. Blood bank volunteers in Maryland, USA, served as healthy controls. Unsorted libraries were generated from 2 million PBMCs. These cells had been stored in RNAlater at -80 C. V was cut by 6 bases and J by 2 bases, with 13 bases left in between. The length of the CDR3 is 15 residues.

Sequenced sample: PBMCs. This receptor was taken from a man aged 35 to 55 in good health. The chain uses TRBV12-3 or TRBV12-4 and TRBJ2-2, with D uncertain. The chain's CDR3 is CASRFLPTNTGELFF. The CDR3 nucleotides read TGTGCCAGCAGATTCCTCCCCACCAACACCGGGGAGCTGTTTTTT.